This T cell receptor (beta chain) was found in a study of T cells in Graves' hyperthyroidism and ophthalmopathy. With a duration under 2 months, the hyperthyroidism was newly diagnosed in patients aged 18 to 65. TCR beta CDR3 region amplification was performed from RNA transcripts. Carried out on the TCR CDR3, a first-round RT-PCR used the HTBI primer set. TCRdb re-analysed the multiplex PCR reads in MiXCR, keeping a single row per CDR3 protein. The sample records some 440,000 distinct CDR3 sequences, about a sixth being singletons. The CDR3 extends over 15 amino acids. Per germline, CDR1 SQVTM and CDR2 ANQGSEA. The ends were cut back, 3 bases at V and 2 bases at J, with 17 bases in the middle. This clonotype was seen repeatedly, ten times or more.

The chain is built from TRBV29-1 and TRBJ2-7; the D gene is possibly TRBD2 (5 bases). Material: blood. This receptor was taken from a woman younger than 30 with Graves' hyperthyroidism. CDR3 sequence reads: CSVEEANMTPYEQYF. CDR3 nucleotides: TGCAGCGTTGAGGAGGCGAATATGACCCCCTACGAGCAGTACTTC.